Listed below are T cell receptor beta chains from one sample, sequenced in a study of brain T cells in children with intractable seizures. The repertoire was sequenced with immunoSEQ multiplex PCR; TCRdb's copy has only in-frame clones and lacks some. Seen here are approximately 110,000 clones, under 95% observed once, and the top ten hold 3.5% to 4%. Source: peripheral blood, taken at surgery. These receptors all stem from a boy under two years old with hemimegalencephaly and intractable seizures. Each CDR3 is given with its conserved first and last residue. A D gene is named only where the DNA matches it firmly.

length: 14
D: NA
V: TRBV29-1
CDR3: CSVCFQRPNTEAFF

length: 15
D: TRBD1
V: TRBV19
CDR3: CASSKLGQPFYEQYF

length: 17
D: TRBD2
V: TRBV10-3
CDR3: CAISESRLAAPSYEQYF

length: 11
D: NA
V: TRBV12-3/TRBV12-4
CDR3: CASSLAETQYF

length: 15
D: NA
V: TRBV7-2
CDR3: CASSFARGETYEQYF

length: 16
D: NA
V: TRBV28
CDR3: CASTPGASGNTGELFF

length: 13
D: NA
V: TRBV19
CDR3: CASSFRGGQPQHF

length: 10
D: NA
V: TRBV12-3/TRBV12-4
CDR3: CASSFNGQFF

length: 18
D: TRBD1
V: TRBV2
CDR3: CASSDSIPGGNPGNTIYF

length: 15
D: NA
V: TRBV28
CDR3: CASSIAPLGINEQFF

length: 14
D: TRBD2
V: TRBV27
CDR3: CASSVAGPYNEQFF

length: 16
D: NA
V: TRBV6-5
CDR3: CASSYRRYSPSYEQYF

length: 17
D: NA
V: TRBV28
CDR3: CASTPGVGKRRAEKLFF

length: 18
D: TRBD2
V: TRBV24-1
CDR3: CATSDLHWGTSFYNEQFF

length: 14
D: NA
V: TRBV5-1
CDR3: CASSGTVSQETQYF

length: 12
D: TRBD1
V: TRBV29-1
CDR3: CSVGTETDTQYF

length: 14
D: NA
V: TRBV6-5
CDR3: CASTRPDMNYGYTF

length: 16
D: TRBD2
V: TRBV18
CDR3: CASSPYLAENTGELFF

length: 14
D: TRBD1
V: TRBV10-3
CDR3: CAISESGQGYEQYF

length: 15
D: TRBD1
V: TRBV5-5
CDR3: CASSLYRGYNSPLHF

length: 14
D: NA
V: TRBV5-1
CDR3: CASSLSISTDTQYF

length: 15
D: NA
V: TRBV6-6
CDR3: CASSPPGGLSGEQYF

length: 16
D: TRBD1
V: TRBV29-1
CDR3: CSVVPYLNRGSETQYF

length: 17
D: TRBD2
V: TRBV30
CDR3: CAWLRGELVSGANVLTF

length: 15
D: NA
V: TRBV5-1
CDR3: CASSLAGRGTDTQYF

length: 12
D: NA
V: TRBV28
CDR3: CASSLQGRGYTF

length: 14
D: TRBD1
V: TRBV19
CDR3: CASAWTGGWYEQYF

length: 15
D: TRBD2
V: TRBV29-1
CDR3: CSVEPSGGVEETQYF

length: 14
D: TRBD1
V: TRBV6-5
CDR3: CASSRQGPYNEQFF

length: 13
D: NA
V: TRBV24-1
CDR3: CATSGGGVEKLFF

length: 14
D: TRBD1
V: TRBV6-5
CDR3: CASHRDRGAYEQYF

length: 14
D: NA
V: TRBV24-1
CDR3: CATSDSRQADTQYF

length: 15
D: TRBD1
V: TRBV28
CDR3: CASSPDRGLQETQYF

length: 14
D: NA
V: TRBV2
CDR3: CASSVSRGNTEAFF

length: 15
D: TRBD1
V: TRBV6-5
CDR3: CASSRGDRQNYGYTF

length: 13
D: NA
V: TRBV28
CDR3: CASTGTGANVLTF

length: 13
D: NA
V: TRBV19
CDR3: CASTNEGRYGYTF

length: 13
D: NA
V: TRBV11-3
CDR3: CASSSPWTRVQYF

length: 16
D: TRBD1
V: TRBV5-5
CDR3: CASRADPGQGIEKLFF

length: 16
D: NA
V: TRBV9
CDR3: CASSPHPSDSYNEQFF

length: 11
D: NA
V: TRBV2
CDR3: CASSESDTQYF

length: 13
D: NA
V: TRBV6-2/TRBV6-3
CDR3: CASSYRVRDTQYF

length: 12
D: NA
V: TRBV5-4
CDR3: CASSLAGNEQFF

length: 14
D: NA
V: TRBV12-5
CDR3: CASGLATENTEAFF

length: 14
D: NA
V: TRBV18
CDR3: CASSPMGLNTEAFF

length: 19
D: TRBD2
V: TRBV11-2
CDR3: CASSPPGLAGVRAKNIQYF

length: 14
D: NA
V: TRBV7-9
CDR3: CASSEGFANYGYTF

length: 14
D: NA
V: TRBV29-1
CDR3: CSVVESRQAYEQYF

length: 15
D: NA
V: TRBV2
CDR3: CASSEGARARGEAFF

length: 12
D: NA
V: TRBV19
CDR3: CASSKAVYGYTF

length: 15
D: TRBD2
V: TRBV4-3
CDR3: CASSQEGLAYNEQFF